These 28 T cell receptor beta chains were all obtained from the same sample, sequenced in a study of monozygotic twins with inflammatory bowel disease. Each CDR3 protein gets one entry in TCRdb, which reprocessed the 5' RACE reads and gives no DNA. The sample has just over 300,000 distinct CDR3 sequences, and its top ten clones hold over 5.5%. The sample comprised blood. Receptors originate from a human donor with ulcerative colitis or Crohn's disease, or a healthy co-twin of an affected twin (not recorded which).

The chain joins TRBV5-1 to TRBJ2-5; TCRdb lists TRBD2, though no DNA is available to test this call. The germline V gene encodes CDR1 SGHRS and CDR2 YFSETQ. The CDR3 covers 18 residues. This CDR3 reads CASSYRTSGSGLRETQYF.

The chain carries TRBV20-1 and TRBJ2-1; TCRdb outputs TRBD1, but without DNA this stays unchecked. Germline-derived CDR1 and CDR2 are DFQATT and SNEGSKA (reference sequence). The CDR3 extends over 14 amino acids. CDR3 residues: CSAGPPGAGCEQFF.

J is TRBJ1-5 and V is TRBV20-1; TCRdb outputs TRBD1, but without DNA this stays unchecked. The CDR3 is made up of 13 amino acids. The germline V gene has CDR1 DFQATT and CDR2 SNEGSKA (reference sequence). CDR3 amino acids: CSAYGTGNQPQHF.

The chain employs TRBV11-2 and TRBJ2-4; TCRdb's D gene call, TRBD1, goes unchecked for lack of DNA. CDR1 is SGHAT, CDR2 FQNNGV, per germline. This CDR3 has 13 residues. The CDR3 here is CASSPDRGSAQYF.

The chain employs TRBV5-1 and TRBJ2-1; TCRdb's D call of TRBD2 is untestable without DNA. Germline-derived CDR1 and CDR2 are SGHRS and YFSETQ. CDR3 length: 14 residues. CDR3: CASSPQGGYNEQFF.

The chain links TRBV20-1 to TRBJ1-5; with no DNA, the TCRdb D assignment of TRBD1 cannot be verified. Germline V gives CDR1 DFQATT, CDR2 SNEGSKA (reference sequence). CDR3 size: 12 residues. CDR3 sequence: CSAAGRGQPQHF.

The rearrangement uses TRBV24-1 and TRBJ2-1. CDR3 length equals 17 residues. Germline loops: CDR1 KGHDR, CDR2 SFDVKD. The CDR3 is CATSDLNTFSSYNEQFF.

Here the CDR3 reads CASKGSNTNQPQHF. The chain is built from TRBV6-2 or TRBV6-3 and TRBJ1-5. There are 14 residues in the CDR3. CDR1 MNHEY and CDR2 SVGEGT come from the germline V gene.

The V gene is TRBV5-1, the J gene TRBJ1-2; TCRdb indicates TRBD1, and absent DNA this call remains unverified. This CDR3 has 16 amino acids. Per the germline V gene, CDR1 is SGHRS and CDR2 is YFSETQ. CDR3 sequence reads: CASSLAGTVSTYGYTF.

This rearrangement joins TRBV27 to TRBJ2-1; TCRdb selects TRBD2, and the lack of DNA leaves this call unchecked. The V gene's germline CDR1 is MNHEY and CDR2 SMNVEV (reference sequence). The CDR3 extends over 17 amino acids. CDR3 sequence reads: CASIATGTSGTYNEQFF.

This chain joins TRBV3-1 and TRBJ2-5; the D call from TCRdb, TRBD1, cannot be confirmed without DNA. From germline, CDR1 is LGHDT and CDR2 YNNKEL (reference sequence). The CDR3 runs to 15 residues. CDR3 residues: CASSFLGTLEETQYF.

The chain links TRBV7-9 to TRBJ1-5; absent DNA, TCRdb's TRBD1 call cannot be checked. CDR1 is SEHNR, CDR2 FQNEAQ, per germline (reference sequence). The CDR3 covers 15 residues. CDR3 in amino acids: CASSLGDRATQPQHF.

The chain has TRBV6-2 or TRBV6-3 and TRBJ2-1. The length of the CDR3 is 12 residues. Germline lookup yields CDR1 MNHEY and CDR2 SVGEGT. The CDR3 sequence is CASSYSAFEQFF.

V is TRBV7-3 and J is TRBJ2-3; TCRdb proposes TRBD1, but this gene call is untestable without DNA. Germline lookup yields CDR1 SGHTA and CDR2 FQGTGA. CDR3 length: 15 amino acids. CDR3 region: CASSSPVGGTDTQYF.

J is TRBJ2-3 and V is TRBV20-1; absent DNA, TCRdb's TRBD2 call cannot be checked. Germline V gene data show CDR1 as DFQATT and CDR2 as SNEGSKA (reference sequence). This CDR3 has 14 residues. CDR3 in amino acids: CSARDGLAGLTQYF.

This CDR3 is CASSPLKRKAFF. The rearrangement links TRBV28 to TRBJ1-1. The CDR3 runs to 12 residues. Per germline, CDR1 MDHEN and CDR2 SYDVKM.

The rearrangement uses TRBV7-8 and TRBJ1-6; checking the TCRdb D call of TRBD1 is not possible without DNA. CDR1 and CDR2 (germline): SGHVS, FQNEAQ. This CDR3 has 15 residues. CDR3 sequence reads: CASSLWDSHNSPLHF.

This chain links TRBV19 with TRBJ2-4. CDR1 LNHDA and CDR2 SQIVND come from the germline V gene (reference sequence). This CDR3 region has 15 residues. CDR3 sequence reads: CASSIQVFGKNIQYF.

This rearrangement joins TRBV7-9 to TRBJ1-1. This CDR3 is 14 amino acids long. The germline gives CDR1 SEHNR, CDR2 FQNEAQ (reference sequence). The CDR3 loop is CASSLEVKGAEAFF.

This chain links TRBV4-3 with TRBJ2-2; TCRdb lists TRBD1, though no DNA is available to test this call. CDR1 and CDR2 (germline): LGHNA, YSLEER. This CDR3 region has 18 residues. The CDR3 loop is CASSQDLGQGLNTGELFF.

The chain employs TRBV4-3 and TRBJ2-2; TCRdb designates TRBD2, a call that cannot be tested without DNA. The germline gives CDR1 LGHNA, CDR2 YSLEER. The CDR3 runs 17 residues. CDR3 region: CASSQDEASGSSGELFF.

CDR3 in amino acids: CASSFTSGGRGGELFF. The chain carries TRBV27 and TRBJ2-2; TCRdb outputs TRBD2, but without DNA this stays unchecked. Germline V CDR1 and CDR2: MNHEY, SMNVEV (reference sequence). This CDR3 has 16 residues.

The chain couples TRBV29-1 to TRBJ2-7; the TRBD1 assignment by TCRdb is unverifiable without DNA. In germline, CDR1 is SQVTM, CDR2 ANQGSEA. The CDR3 has 14 amino acids. The CDR3 spells CSVDIRGVGNEQYF.

The V call is TRBV27, the J call TRBJ1-1. Germline CDR1 is MNHEY and CDR2 is SMNVEV (reference sequence). This CDR3 contains 15 residues. This chain's CDR3 is CATSNLATPNTEAFF.

The V call is TRBV5-1, the J call TRBJ2-1; the D call from TCRdb, TRBD2, cannot be confirmed without DNA. The CDR3 consists of 15 residues. From germline, CDR1 is SGHRS and CDR2 YFSETQ. The CDR3 loop reads CASTELAGGSHEQFF.

V gene TRBV3-1 combines with J gene TRBJ2-3. Germline CDR1 LGHDT, CDR2 YNNKEL (reference sequence). This CDR3 is 16 amino acids long. The CDR3 here is CASSQLDTRDTDTQYF.

CDR3 residues: CSADGGYEQYF. The chain couples TRBV29-1 to TRBJ2-7; no DNA is available, so the TRBD1 call from TCRdb remains unchecked. CDR1 and CDR2 from the germline V gene are SQVTM and ANQGSEA. This CDR3 has 11 residues.

This chain connects TRBV7-2 to TRBJ2-7. CDR3 length: 11 residues. CDR1 is SGHTA and CDR2 is FQGNSA in the germline V gene. The CDR3 loop is CASSLANEQYF.